The clone carrying this TCR beta chain has more than one count but fewer than ten. Its antigen is still unknown. Using a J-beta primer mix together with a sample-barcoded 5' primer, a second PCR was run for about 7 to 12 cycles. A template-switch adaptor that had 12 random nucleotides put a tag on each cDNA molecule. TCRdb used MiXCR to reprocess the 5' RACE reads, holding one entry per CDR3 protein. The sample has 1 million to 1.2 million distinct CDR3 sequences; 35% to 40% are singletons. This entry belongs to a study of blood T cells in healthy people across ages. General study results and limits: With unsorted PBMCs, a conclusive comparison of naive versus antigen-experienced cells was not possible.

Germline V gives CDR1 SGHRS, CDR2 YFSETQ. V shed 3 bases, J shed 1 base, and the junction held 3 bases outside the gene matches. The CDR3 consists of 14 residues. The study recruited healthy Caucasian donors from Russia who were aged about 6 to 100. This receptor was taken from a man younger than 35 in good health. Material: blood. This chain joins TRBV5-1 and TRBJ1-1; 7 positions match TRBD1. The CDR3 DNA follows: TGCGCCAGCAGCTGGGGACAGAAGAACACTGAAGCTTTCTTT. It is translated as CASSWGQKNTEAFF.